Below, one T cell receptor (beta chain) is given with its context. What it recognizes is unknown. The record originates from a study of siplizumab effects on memory and regulatory T cells. General study findings and limits: Neither a naive nor a memory phenotype was assignable to roughly 80-96% of proliferating CD4+ or CD8+ clones. Reactions containing siplizumab showed mappable alloreactive CD4+ clones averaging approximately 73% Treg-derived, versus about 27% in controls. The apparent diversity of naive T cells exceeded that of memory cells, and naive T cells seemed to make a major contribution to the alloresponse.

Germline assignment: CDR1 SGHRS and CDR2 YFSETQ. V lost 2 bases and J lost 1; bases outside the gene matches: 13. The CDR3 extends over 18 amino acids. TCRdb keeps only in-frame clones here, not all; method: immunoSEQ multiplex PCR. Of more than 75,000 clones listed, roughly 96% are singletons. The receptor's source is a human donor in good health. The source material was naive CD4+ T cells sorted from blood. The rearrangement links TRBV5-1 to TRBJ1-1; 8 bases are a match to TRBD1. This CDR3 reads CASSLRQGAATWNTEAFF. In nucleotides, the CDR3 is TGCGCCAGCAGCTTACGCCAGGGGGCTGCAACTTGGAACACTGAAGCTTTCTTT.